This T cell receptor beta chain stems from a study of lymphopenia after photon versus proton radiotherapy. Germline V gene sequence: CDR1 SGHTA, CDR2 FQGNSA. The CDR3 is 15 residues long. Trimming took off 7 bases at V and 3 bases at J, with 16 bases between the two ends. Using immunoSEQ multiplex PCR, the repertoire was profiled, and TCRdb retains in-frame clones only, with some absent. In the table there are roughly 61,000 clones, 87% of which are singletons. General study findings and limits: After lymphocyte nadir, photon-treated repertoires showed oligoclonal expansion, especially CD8+ Temra. Authors raise, but do not show, better survival with proton therapy. In patients who died, overall survival fell as post-nadir TCR diversity dropped more. Under photons, naive T cells and diversity fell while effector/memory populations rose.

This clone has only a few counts. Its antigen is unknown. This TCR was sampled from a man aged 80 or over with esophageal cancer. The sequenced sample was peripheral blood, obtained from a patient treated with proton-based radiotherapy. V gene TRBV7-2 combines with J gene TRBJ1-3; D unresolved. The CDR3 region has the DNA TGTGCCAGCACCCCATTGGGATTGGGTGGAAACACCATATATTTT. This gives the protein CASTPLGLGGNTIYF.